Listed below are T cell receptor beta chains from one sample, sequenced in a study of control samples from healthy donors and cancer patients. Clones were read by immunoSEQ multiplex PCR, and TCRdb kept only the in-frame ones, dropping some. This sample carries over 100,000 clones, about 90% of them seen once, and the ten largest clones take roughly 1.9%. The sequenced sample consisted of blood. All receptors come from a woman aged 45 to 65 in good health. CDR3s include the opening cysteine and the closing phenylalanine or tryptophan.

TRBV6-5 | CASSTWATEAFF
TRBV29-1 | CSVVTGGLYNEQYF
TRBV6-5 | CASSYGEQAAETQYF
TRBV28 | CASSSYATGGRDTQYF
TRBV7-2 | CASNDRGQPEAFF
TRBV3-1/TRBV3-2 | CASSPSGGAPGELFF
TRBV30 | CAWSVGMDQPQHF
TRBV27 | CASSFDRGGFGANVLTF
TRBV15 | CATSRDGGTSTDTQYF
TRBV6-2/TRBV6-3 | CASSNSGATYGYTF
TRBV11-2 | CASSLGFGGTSGNSYEQYF
TRBV5-4 | CASSLEQGNYGYTF
TRBV6-6 | CASSGSPNYGYTF
TRBV10-3 | CAISVTESYNEQFF
TRBV7-9 | CASSLDTLQETQYF
TRBV5-8 | CASSPGWRGNQPQHF
TRBV5-1 | CASSLGQGDNSPLHF
TRBV2 | CASSASGLLSGANVLTF
TRBV7-2 | CASSPRAGNYGYTF
TRBV6-5 | CASGLQPLETQYF
TRBV27 | CASMSGASGTYEQYF
TRBV18 | CASSSPAREQYF
TRBV19 | CASRWTGRGLFAGNTIYF
TRBV7-9 | CASSLAQAEQETQYF
TRBV5-6 | CASSLDAVEAFF
TRBV7-8 | CASSPRYIKHTGELFF
TRBV7-2 | CASSLMTSRSSYEQYF
TRBV29-1 | CSVEDPQRGVDTQYF
TRBV7-6 | CASSPVGDEQYF
TRBV5-8 | CASSWDGSGNTIYF
TRBV7-9 | CASSGGQGNSPLHF
TRBV7-8 | CASSLGLAEIGELFF
TRBV6-2/TRBV6-3 | CASSSPAGGFNQPQHF
TRBV7-9 | CASSLPAGGQGSYEQYF
TRBV5-6 | CASSLGTVNTEAFF
TRBV7-2 | CASSLRFGDQPQHF
TRBV18 | CASSPPGQGARGYNEQFF
TRBV3-1/TRBV3-2 | CASSQAGGYEQYF
TRBV11-2 | CASAYIGTDTQYF
TRBV5-1 | CASSLDGQGNIQYF
TRBV5-1 | CASSSTGTPSEKLFF
TRBV6-6 | CASSDYTGPGANVLTF
TRBV5-1 | CASSLYQGAAEAFF
TRBV6-5 | CASTRDLTGGYGYTF